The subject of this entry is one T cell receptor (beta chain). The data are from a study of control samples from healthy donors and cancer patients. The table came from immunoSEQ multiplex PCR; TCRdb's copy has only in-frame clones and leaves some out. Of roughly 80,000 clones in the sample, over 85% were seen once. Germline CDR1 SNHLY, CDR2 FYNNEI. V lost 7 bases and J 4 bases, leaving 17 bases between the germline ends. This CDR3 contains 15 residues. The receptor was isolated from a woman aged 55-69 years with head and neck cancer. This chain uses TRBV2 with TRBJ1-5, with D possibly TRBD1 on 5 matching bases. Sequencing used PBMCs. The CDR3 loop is CASKNNRDGNQPQHF. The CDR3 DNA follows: TGTGCCAGCAAAAATAACCGGGACGGAAATCAGCCCCAGCATTTT.